The TCR beta chain described here comes from a study of patients and donors after allogeneic stem cell transplantation. TCRdb reprocessed the RT-PCR reads with MiXCR, giving one entry per CDR3 protein. Among more than 850,000 distinct CDR3 sequences listed, roughly 18% were seen once. The V and J ends lost 4 bases and 13 bases respectively, with 20 bases between them. CDR1 and CDR2 (germline): SGHRS, YFSETQ. The CDR3 has 13 residues. This receptor was obtained from a human donor who was either an allogeneic HSCT recipient or a stem cell or donor lymphocyte infusion donor (not recorded which). It is not recorded whose cells these are; they may come from a transplant donor. This chain uses TRBV5-1 with TRBJ2-5; no clear D gene. Sequencing was carried out using blood, either unsorted or a sorted T cell fraction (not recorded which). The CDR3 here is CASSPNEMTGGYF. CDR3 DNA: TGCGCCAGCAGCCCGAACGAGATGACCGGTGGGTACTTC.